This note documents a single TCR beta chain sequence. The germline V gene has CDR1 SGHDT and CDR2 YYEEEE. There are 16 residues in the CDR3. Unmatched junction bases numbered 8, after V lost 3 bases and J lost 0 bases. Authors' analysis steps: Reference gene primer amplification gave estimated nucleated cell counts. Produced via immunoSEQ multiplex PCR; TCRdb's table is partial and in-frame only. V, J and clone size were drawn from that table, and D and trimming were deduced from the DNA. The sample has some 57,000 clones; approximately 85% are singletons. These data originate in a study of blood T cell repertoires in COVID-19. Background on the study: Samples came from the United States, Italy and Spain, spanning acute and convalescent COVID-19. The analysed material was cDNA or gDNA that came from T cells, B-cell-depleted T cells, or PBMCs.

The chain employs TRBV5-6 and TRBJ1-2; 7 bases line up with TRBD1. The sample was peripheral blood. This TCR came from a human donor in a cohort sampled during active COVID-19. The CDR3 is CASSSQYRGANYGYTF. The CDR3 DNA sequence: TGTGCCAGCAGCTCACAATACAGGGGAGCTAACTATGGCTACACCTTC.